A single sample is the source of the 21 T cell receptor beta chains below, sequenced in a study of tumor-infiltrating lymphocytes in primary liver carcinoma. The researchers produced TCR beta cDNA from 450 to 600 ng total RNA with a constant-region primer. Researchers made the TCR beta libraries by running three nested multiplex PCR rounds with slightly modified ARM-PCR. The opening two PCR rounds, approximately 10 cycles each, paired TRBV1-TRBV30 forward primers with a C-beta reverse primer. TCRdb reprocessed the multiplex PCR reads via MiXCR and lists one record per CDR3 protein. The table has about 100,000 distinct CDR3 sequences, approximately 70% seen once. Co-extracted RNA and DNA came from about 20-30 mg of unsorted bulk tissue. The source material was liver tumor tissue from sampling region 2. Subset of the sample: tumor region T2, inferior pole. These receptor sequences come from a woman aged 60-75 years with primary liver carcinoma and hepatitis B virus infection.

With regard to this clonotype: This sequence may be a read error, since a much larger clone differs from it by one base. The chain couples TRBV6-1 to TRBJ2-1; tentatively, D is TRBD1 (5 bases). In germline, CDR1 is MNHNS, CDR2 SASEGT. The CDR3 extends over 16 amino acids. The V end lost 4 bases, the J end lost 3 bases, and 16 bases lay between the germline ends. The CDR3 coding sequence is TGTGCCAGCAGTGGCAGACTCGCAGGGATCTACAATGAGCAGTTCTTC. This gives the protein CASSGRLAGIYNEQFF.

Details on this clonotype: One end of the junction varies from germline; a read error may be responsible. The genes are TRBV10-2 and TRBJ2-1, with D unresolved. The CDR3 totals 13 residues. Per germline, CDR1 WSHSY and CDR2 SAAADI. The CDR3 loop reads CASSGTAYNGQFF. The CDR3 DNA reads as TGCGCCAGCAGTGGGACGGCCTACAATGGGCAGTTCTTC.

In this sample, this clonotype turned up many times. The CDR3 reads CASSPNPYEQYF. In DNA, the CDR3 is TGCGCCAGCAGCCCCAATCCCTACGAGCAGTACTTC. The chain has TRBV5-1 and TRBJ2-7; D gene unclear. The V and J ends lost 4 bases and 2 bases respectively, with 7 bases between them. This CDR3 has 12 amino acids. CDR1 is SGHRS and CDR2 is YFSETQ in the germline V gene.

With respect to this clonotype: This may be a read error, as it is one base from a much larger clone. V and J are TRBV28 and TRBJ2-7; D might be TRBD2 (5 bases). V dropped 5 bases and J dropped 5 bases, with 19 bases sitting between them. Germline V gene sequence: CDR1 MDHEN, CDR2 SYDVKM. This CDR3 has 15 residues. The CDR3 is CASSELGSTENEQYF. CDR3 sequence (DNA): TGTGCCAGCAGTGAGCTGGGGAGTACGGAAAACGAGCAGTACTTC.

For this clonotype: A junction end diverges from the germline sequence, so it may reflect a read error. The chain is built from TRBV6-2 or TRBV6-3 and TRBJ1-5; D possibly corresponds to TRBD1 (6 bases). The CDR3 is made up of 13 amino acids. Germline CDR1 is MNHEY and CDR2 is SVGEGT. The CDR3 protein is CTSSRQDKQPQHF. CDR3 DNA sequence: TGTACCAGCAGTCGACAGGACAAACAGCCCCAGCATTTT.

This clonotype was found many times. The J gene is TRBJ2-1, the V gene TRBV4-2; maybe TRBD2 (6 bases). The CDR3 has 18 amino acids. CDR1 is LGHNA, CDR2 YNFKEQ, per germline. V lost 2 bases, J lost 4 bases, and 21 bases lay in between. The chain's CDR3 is CASSQQGRGTISYNEQFF. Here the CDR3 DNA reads TGTGCCAGCAGCCAACAGGGCCGGGGGACGATTTCATACAATGAGCAGTTCTTC.

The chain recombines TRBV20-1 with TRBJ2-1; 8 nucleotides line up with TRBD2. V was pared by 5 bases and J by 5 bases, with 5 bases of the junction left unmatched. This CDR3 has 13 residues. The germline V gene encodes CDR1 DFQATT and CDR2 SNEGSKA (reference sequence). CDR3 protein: CSADSGNHNEQFF. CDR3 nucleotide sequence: TGCAGTGCTGATAGCGGGAACCACAATGAGCAGTTCTTC.

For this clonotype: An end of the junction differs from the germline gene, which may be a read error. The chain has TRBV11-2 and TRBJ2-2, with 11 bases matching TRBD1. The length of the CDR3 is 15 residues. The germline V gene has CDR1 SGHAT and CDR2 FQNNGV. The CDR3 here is CACSLRTGGTGEPFF. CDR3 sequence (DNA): TGTGCCTGCAGCCTGAGGACAGGGGGCACCGGGGAGCCGTTTTTT.

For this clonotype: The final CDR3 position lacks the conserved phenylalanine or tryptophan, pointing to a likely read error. Here the CDR3 reads CASSGLAEYNEQFL. The DNA for the CDR3 is TGTGCCAGCAGTGGCCTAGCGGAATACAATGAGCAGTTCTTA. The chain is built from TRBV10-2 and TRBJ2-1; TRBD2 agrees at 7 bases. The CDR3 is 14 amino acids. Per the germline V gene, CDR1 is WSHSY and CDR2 is SAAADI.

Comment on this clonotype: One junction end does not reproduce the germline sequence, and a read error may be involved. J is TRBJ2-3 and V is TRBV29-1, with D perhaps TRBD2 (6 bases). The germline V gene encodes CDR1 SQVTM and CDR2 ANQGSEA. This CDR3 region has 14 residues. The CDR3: CSVAPSMEGDPQYF. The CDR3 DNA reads TGCAGCGTTGCCCCGTCTATGGAGGGAGATCCGCAGTATTTT.

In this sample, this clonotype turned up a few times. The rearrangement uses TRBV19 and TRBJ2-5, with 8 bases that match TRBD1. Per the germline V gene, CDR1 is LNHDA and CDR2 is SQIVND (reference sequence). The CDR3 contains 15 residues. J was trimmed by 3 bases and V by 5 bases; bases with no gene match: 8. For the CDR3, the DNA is TGTGCCAGTAGTGGGATAGGGACAGGAAAAGAGACCCAGTACTTC. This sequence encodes CASSGIGTGKETQYF.

CDR3 DNA sequence: TGCAGCACCGAGGGGGTGACTAGTAATGAGCAGTTCTTC. Residues: CSTEGVTSNEQFF. The V gene is TRBV29-1, the J gene TRBJ2-1; possibly TRBD1 or TRBD2 for D (6 bases each). This CDR3 is 13 amino acids long. V gave up 8 bases and J gave up 7 bases, with 18 bases separating them. Germline loops: CDR1 SQVTM, CDR2 ANQGSEA.

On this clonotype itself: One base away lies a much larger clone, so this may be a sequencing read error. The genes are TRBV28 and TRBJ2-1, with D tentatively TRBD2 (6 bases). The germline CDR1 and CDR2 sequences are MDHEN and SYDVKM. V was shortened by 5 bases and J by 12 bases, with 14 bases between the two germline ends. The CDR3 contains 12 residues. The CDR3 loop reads CASSILPEGQFF. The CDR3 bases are TGTGCCAGCAGTATTCTCCCGGAGGGGCAGTTCTTC.

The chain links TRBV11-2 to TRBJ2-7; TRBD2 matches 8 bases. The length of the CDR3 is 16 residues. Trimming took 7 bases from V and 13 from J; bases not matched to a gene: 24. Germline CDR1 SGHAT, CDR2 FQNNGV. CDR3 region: CASTTPGREARGEYYF. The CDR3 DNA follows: TGTGCCAGCACAACTCCTGGGCGGGAGGCAAGGGGGGAGTACTACTTC.

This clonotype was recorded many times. The CDR3 DNA follows: TGTGCCAGCAGTTTCGGGACTAGTACCTACAATGAGCAGTTCTTC. It yields the protein CASSFGTSTYNEQFF. V gene TRBV12-3 or TRBV12-4 combines with J gene TRBJ2-1, with 8 bases that match TRBD2. The CDR3 contains 15 residues. V lost 3 bases to trimming and J lost 2 bases; unmatched junction nucleotides: 3.

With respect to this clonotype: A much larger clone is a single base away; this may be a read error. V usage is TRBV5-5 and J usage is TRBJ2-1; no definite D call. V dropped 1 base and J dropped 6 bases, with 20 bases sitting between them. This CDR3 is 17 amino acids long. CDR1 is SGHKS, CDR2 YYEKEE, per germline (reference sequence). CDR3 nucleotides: TGTGCCAGCAGCTTGAATAATCCCATGCTAGGAACCAATGAGCAGTTCTTC. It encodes CASSLNNPMLGTNEQFF.

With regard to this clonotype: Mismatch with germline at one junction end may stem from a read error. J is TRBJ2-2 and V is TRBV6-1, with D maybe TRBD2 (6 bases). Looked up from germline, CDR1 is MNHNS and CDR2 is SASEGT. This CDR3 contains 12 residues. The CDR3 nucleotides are TGTGCCTGCTCTAGGCTCACCCGGGAGCTGTTCTTT. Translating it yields CACSRLTRELFF.

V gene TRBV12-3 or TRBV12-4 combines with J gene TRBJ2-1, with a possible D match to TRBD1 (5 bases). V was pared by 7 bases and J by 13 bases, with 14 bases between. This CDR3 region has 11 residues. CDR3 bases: TGTGCCAGCAATTGGGGTAGGACACAGTTCTTC. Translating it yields CASNWGRTQFF.

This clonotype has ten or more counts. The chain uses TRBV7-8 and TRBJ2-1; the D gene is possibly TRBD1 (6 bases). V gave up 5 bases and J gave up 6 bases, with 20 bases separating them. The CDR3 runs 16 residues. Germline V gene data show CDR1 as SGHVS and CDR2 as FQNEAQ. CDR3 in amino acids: CASSPRDTSWANEQFF. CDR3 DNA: TGTGCCAGCAGCCCCCGGGACACCTCCTGGGCCAATGAGCAGTTCTTC.

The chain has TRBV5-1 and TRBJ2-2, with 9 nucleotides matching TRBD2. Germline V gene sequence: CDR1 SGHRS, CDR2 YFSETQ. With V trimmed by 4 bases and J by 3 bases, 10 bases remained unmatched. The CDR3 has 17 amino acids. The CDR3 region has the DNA TGCGCCAGCAGCGTAATGACTCTAGCGGGGTACACCGGGGAGCTGTTTTTT. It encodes CASSVMTLAGYTGELFF.

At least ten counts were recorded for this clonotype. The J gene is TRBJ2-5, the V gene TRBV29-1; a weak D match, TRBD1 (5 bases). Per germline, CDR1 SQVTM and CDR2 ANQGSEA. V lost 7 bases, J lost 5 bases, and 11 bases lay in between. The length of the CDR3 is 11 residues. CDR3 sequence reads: CSGKGVETQYF. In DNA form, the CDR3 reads TGCAGCGGGAAAGGGGTCGAGACCCAGTACTTC.